This TCR beta chain stems from a study of human T cells and chemical hapten exposure. In the study overall: The upper back received 0.01% DPC by patch testing, with results read at 6 days. The study, taken as a whole, reports: Counts of expanded TCRs at PT1 were positively correlated with patch test score.

Original handling: From roughly 23,000 to 700,000 TCRs were found per sample, with a median of about 96,000. TCRdb used MiXCR to reprocess the RACE reads, holding one entry per CDR3 protein. The V and J calls and clone size are TCRdb's, not the authors'. The sample holds fewer than 500,000 distinct CDR3 sequences; 4% to 5.5% are singletons and the top ten take around 2%. The time point is: patch test 1, 2 weeks after DPC sensitization. The treatment was: therapeutic diphenylcyclopropenone sensitization with weekly scalp DPC. Researchers sampled blood before each patch test went on. The V and J ends lost 8 bases and 2 bases, in that order; junction bases with no gene match: 8. The CDR3 consists of 15 residues. This clonotype has a count of ten or more. The target antigen is unknown.

Sample: whole blood, taken in connection with sensitization to the hapten diphenylcyclopropenone (DPC). The source is a woman aged 50 to 65 with alopecia areata. Some clones in this sample may be carry-over from other donors' samples. The chain uses TRBV12-3 or TRBV12-4 and TRBJ2-4; 8 bases line up with TRBD2. The CDR3 here is CASREAGAPKNIQYF. The CDR3 DNA follows: TGTGCCAGCCGTGAAGCGGGAGCCCCCAAAAACATTCAGTACTTC.